The TCR beta chain described here comes from a study of blood T cell repertoires in COVID-19. As processed by the authors: How many nucleated cells were present was estimated from reference gene primer amplification. Here immunoSEQ multiplex PCR was the method, and the copy in TCRdb shows in-frame clones only, minus some. The V and J calls and clone size were taken over from that table, and D and trimming were inferred from the DNA. The sample lists fewer than 500,000 clones, 88% seen once, with 0.95% to 1% in the top ten. Participants were aged roughly 18 to 89 years, lived in 20 to 30 US areas, and enrolled virtually. The length of the CDR3 is 13 residues. Germline loops: CDR1 MDHEN, CDR2 SYDVKM. Trimming left V 7 bases short and J 4 bases short, with 14 bases between.

The TCR was taken from a woman under 40 with acute COVID-19. The sample consisted of PBMCs or T cells enriched from blood (not recorded which). V usage is TRBV28 and J usage is TRBJ2-7, with D perhaps matching TRBD2 (6 bases). CDR3 DNA sequence: TGTGCCAGCACTGGGCGGGGCCTGTACGAGCAGTACTTC. Amino acids: CASTGRGLYEQYF.